Listed below are T cell receptor beta chains from one sample, sequenced in a study of siplizumab effects on memory and regulatory T cells. Here immunoSEQ multiplex PCR was the method, and the copy in TCRdb shows in-frame clones only, minus some. The repertoire holds over 70,000 clones, with 95% as singletons. The sequencing input was CD8+ T cells sorted from blood. The receptors shown here come from a human donor in good health. CDR3s leave out the opening cysteine and the closing phenylalanine or tryptophan. The size entry is marked missing in some rows and otherwise reads once, few, many or a size class.

j_gene | abundance | v_gene | CDR3aa
TRBJ1-5 | . | TRBV19 | ASSMVRGNQPQH
TRBJ1-1 | . | TRBV28 | ASSFRGGETEAF
TRBJ2-7 | . | TRBV28 | ASSQVDYGAEQY
TRBJ1-4 | once | TRBV5-5 | ASSKQGFNEKLF
TRBJ1-1 | . | TRBV5-6 | ASSVLTGWTEAF
TRBJ2-7 | . | TRBV7-9 | ASSLNPYEQY
TRBJ1-1 | . | TRBV6-1 | ASSVTGSGNTEAF
TRBJ1-2 | . | TRBV7-9 | ASSSTSDWGYT
TRBJ2-2 | . | TRBV7-6 | ASSLVLITGELF
TRBJ2-3 | . | TRBV19 | ASTPPSGGFVDTQY
TRBJ2-7 | . | TRBV28 | ASSLSQGKFRGEQY
TRBJ1-4 | . | TRBV9 | ASSPAGASNNEKLF
TRBJ2-7 | . | TRBV18 | ASSPGIDGQYTEQY
TRBJ1-3 | . | TRBV27 | ASSSGGSGNTIY
TRBJ1-1 | . | TRBV14 | ASSQDNRRNTEAF
TRBJ2-1 | . | TRBV7-2 | ASSLALGRNYIRGSYNEQF
TRBJ1-2 | . | TRBV30 | AWSQGTGGAGYGYT
TRBJ2-3 | . | TRBV15 | ATRPGQGSSDTQY
TRBJ2-7 | . | TRBV15 | ATSRDDGSSYEQY
TRBJ2-4 | . | TRBV14 | ASSQDHRTQNIQY
TRBJ1-4 | . | TRBV27 | ASSLRSLGEATNEKLF
TRBJ2-1 | . | TRBV6-6 | ASSYFGSTYNEQF
TRBJ2-1 | . | TRBV7-9 | ASTGDSLRDEQF